The T cell receptor (beta chain) described here comes from a study of T cell responses to AZD1222 COVID-19 vaccine. Libraries were prepared by immunoSEQ multiplex PCR; TCRdb keeps only in-frame clonotypes and omits some of them. Of approximately 130,000 clones in the sample, approximately 83% were seen once. Of note for this clone: What it binds is not known.

Whole-study findings and limits: Every sample of the repertoires postdated the peak T cell response.

Trimming took off 10 bases at V and 8 bases at J, with 15 bases between the two ends. There are 13 residues in the CDR3. Germline V gene data show CDR1 as ENHRY and CDR2 as SYGVKD. The specimen comprised peripheral blood, sampled on day 0 of AZD1222 vaccination. This TCR was sampled from an adult in good health. This chain connects TRBV10-3 to TRBJ1-6; TRBD1 might be the D (5 bases). This CDR3 is CATSRQGDSPLHF. CDR3 sequence (DNA): TGTGCCACCTCGCGTCAGGGAGATTCACCCCTCCACTTT.